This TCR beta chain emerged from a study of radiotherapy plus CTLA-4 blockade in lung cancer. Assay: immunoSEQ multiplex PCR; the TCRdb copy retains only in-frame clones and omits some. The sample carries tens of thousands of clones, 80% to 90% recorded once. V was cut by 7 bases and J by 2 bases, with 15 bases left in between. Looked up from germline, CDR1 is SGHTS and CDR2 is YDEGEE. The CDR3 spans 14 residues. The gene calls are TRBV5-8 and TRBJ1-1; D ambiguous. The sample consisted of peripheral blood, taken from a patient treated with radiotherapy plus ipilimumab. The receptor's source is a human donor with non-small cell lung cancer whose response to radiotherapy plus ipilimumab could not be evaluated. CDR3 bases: TGTGCCAGCCCCGCATTCGGGAAAAACACTGAAGCTTTCTTT. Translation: CASPAFGKNTEAFF.